This T cell receptor beta chain stems from a study of T cell responses to AZD1222 COVID-19 vaccine. With respect to this clone: The antigen is undetermined.

Whole-study findings and limits: Baseline seropositivity occurred in only a handful of AZD1222 recipients.

Profiled with immunoSEQ multiplex PCR; TCRdb holds only in-frame clones, not every one. In the table there are around 150,000 clones, 94% of which are singletons. This clonotype originated in an adult in good health. Sample: peripheral blood, taken on day 0 of AZD1222 vaccination.

CDR3 region: CASTLTTPQPQHF. For the CDR3, the DNA is TGTGCCAGCACCCTTACTACCCCTCAGCCCCAGCATTTT. The rearrangement links TRBV28 to TRBJ1-5; D uncertain. Trimming took 7 bases from V and 6 from J, leaving 13 bases between them. The germline CDR1 and CDR2 sequences are MDHEN and SYDVKM. The CDR3 spans 13 residues.